What follows are 20 T cell receptor beta chains derived from one specimen sequenced in a study of blood T cell repertoires in COVID-19. The method was immunoSEQ multiplex PCR; TCRdb's version includes in-frame clones alone and lacks a portion of them. Of 90,000 to 150,000 clones detected, approximately 83% appear once; the ten largest clones hold approximately 10%. The sample consisted of peripheral blood. These receptors came from an elderly man with acute or convalescent COVID-19.

This chain links TRBV7-2 with TRBJ1-5, with TRBD1 identical over 8 bases. The germline V gene has CDR1 SGHTA and CDR2 FQGNSA. J was trimmed by 5 bases and V by 6 bases; bases with no gene match: 6. The CDR3 consists of 14 residues. The CDR3 DNA reads TGTGCCAGCAGACAGACAGGGGTGCATCAGCCCCAGCATTTT. Protein sequence: CASRQTGVHQPQHF.

V gene TRBV4-2 combines with J gene TRBJ2-1, with D tentatively TRBD2 (5 bases). This CDR3 has 15 residues. Germline lookup yields CDR1 LGHNA and CDR2 YNFKEQ. Trimming shortened V by 6 bases and J by 7 bases, and 19 bases separated the two germline ends. The CDR3 reads CASSIRGLGGNEQFF. CDR3 nucleotide sequence: TGTGCCAGCAGTATCAGAGGGCTCGGTGGAAATGAGCAGTTCTTC.

The chain uses TRBV4-3 and TRBJ1-2; D is ambiguous. V was cut by 3 bases and J by 6 bases, with 14 bases left in between. Looked up from germline, CDR1 is LGHNA and CDR2 is YSLEER. The CDR3 extends over 14 amino acids. The CDR3, as DNA: TGCGCCAGCAGCCAGAAACTCGGTAGCCATGGCTACACCTTC. Translation gives CASSQKLGSHGYTF.

This clone was found once. The chain uses TRBV10-3 and TRBJ1-1, with 9 bases matching TRBD1. Germline V gives CDR1 ENHRY, CDR2 SYGVKD. The CDR3 is 15 amino acids. V trimming: 5 bases; J trimming: 5 bases; junction bases outside the gene matches: 9. In DNA, the CDR3 is TGTGCCATCAGTTCCCCGGACAGGGGAGAAACTGAAGCTTTCTTT. As protein: CAISSPDRGETEAFF.

This chain uses TRBV30 with TRBJ2-7, with D tentatively TRBD2 (5 bases). Germline V lookup: CDR1 GTSNPN, CDR2 SVGIG (reference sequence). V lost 2 bases and J 0 bases, leaving 8 bases between the germline ends. The CDR3 runs to 13 residues. The CDR3 protein is CAWSRRSSYEQYF. Written as DNA, the CDR3 is TGTGCCTGGAGTCGGAGGAGCTCCTACGAGCAGTACTTC.

The rearrangement uses TRBV5-1 and TRBJ2-5; TRBD1 matches 9 bases. The CDR3 has 15 amino acids. Germline V gives CDR1 SGHRS, CDR2 YFSETQ. With V trimmed by 4 bases and J by 5 bases, 9 bases remained unmatched. CDR3 nucleotide sequence: TGCGCCAGCAGCAGAGCGACAGGGGGGCAGGAGACCCAGTACTTC. Translated, it gives CASSRATGGQETQYF. Variable domain in full (rest from reference TRBV5-1 and TRBJ2-5): KAGVTQTPRYLIKTRGQQVTLSCSPISGHRSVSWYQQTPGQGLQFLFEYFSETQRNKGNFPGRFSGRQFSNSRSEMNVSTLELGDSALYLCASSRATGGQETQYFGPGTRLLVL.

This chain links TRBV11-2 with TRBJ2-1; D gene ambiguous. With 5 bases removed from V and 5 bases from J, the gap between germline ends came to 7 bases. The CDR3 has 12 residues. Germline CDR1 SGHAT, CDR2 FQNNGV. In DNA, the CDR3 is TGTGCCAGCAGCCTTCAGAACAATGAGCAGTTCTTC. Its translation: CASSLQNNEQFF.

The chain is built from TRBV6-2 or TRBV6-3 and TRBJ2-4; 9 nucleotides match TRBD1. The J segment lost 6 bases and the V segment lost 0 bases, leaving 3 bases of the junction unmatched. From germline, CDR1 is MNHEY and CDR2 SVGEGT. The CDR3 is 15 amino acids. CDR3 loop: CASSYSAGQGNIQYF. The CDR3 bases are TGTGCCAGCAGTTACTCGGCGGGACAGGGAAACATTCAGTACTTC.

The gene calls are TRBV6-1 and TRBJ2-7, with 7 bases aligning to TRBD2. V was pared by 2 bases and J by 8 bases, with 6 bases of the junction left unmatched. The CDR3 is made up of 13 amino acids. CDR1 and CDR2 (germline): MNHNS, SASEGT. This chain's CDR3 is CASSEPGTTKQYF. The CDR3 nucleotides read TGTGCCAGCAGTGAACCAGGGACTACGAAGCAGTACTTC.

This chain links TRBV18 with TRBJ1-1; TRBD1 aligns across 9 bases. The CDR3 loop spans 15 amino acids. V trimming: 3 bases; J trimming: 5 bases; junction bases outside the gene matches: 7. Looked up from germline, CDR1 is KGHSH and CDR2 is LQKENI. CDR3 residues: CASSPVTGGRTEAFF. The CDR3 bases are TGTGCCAGCTCACCTGTGACAGGGGGTCGGACTGAAGCTTTCTTT. Using reference TRBV18 and TRBJ1-1 for the parts outside the CDR3, the full variable domain is NAGVMQNPRHLVRRRGQEARLRCSPMKGHSHVYWYRQLPEEGLKFMVYLQKENIIDESGMPKERFSAEFPKEGPSILRIQQVVRGDSAAYFCASSPVTGGRTEAFFGQGTRLTVV.

The V call is TRBV6-5, the J call TRBJ1-6, with TRBD1 matching 9 bases. The CDR3 is made up of 14 amino acids. V lost 6 bases and J lost 9; bases outside the gene matches: 6. Germline CDR1 is MNHEY and CDR2 is SVGAGI. Here the CDR3 DNA reads TGTGCCAGCAGGGGGACAGGGTTCGGTTCACCCCTCCACTTT. It encodes CASRGTGFGSPLHF.

This clone was detected ten times or more. The chain joins TRBV4-1 to TRBJ1-5, with TRBD1 identical over 8 bases. Germline loops: CDR1 MGHRA, CDR2 YSYEKL. V lost 0 bases and J lost 9; bases outside the gene matches: 10. This CDR3 contains 16 residues. CDR3 residues: CASSQEGGAGGGPQHF. CDR3 nucleotide sequence: TGCGCCAGCAGCCAAGAAGGCGGGGCAGGGGGCGGGCCCCAGCATTTT.

The chain uses TRBV30 and TRBJ1-5, with unresolved D. CDR3 length equals 14 residues. Germline CDR1 GTSNPN, CDR2 SVGIG (reference sequence). Between the trimmed V and J ends, which lost 2 bases and 7 bases, there was a span of 15 bases. The CDR3 region is CAWSRELAGQPQHF. For the CDR3, the DNA is TGTGCCTGGAGTCGGGAGCTAGCTGGGCAGCCCCAGCATTTT.

DNA of the CDR3: TGTGCCAGCAGCGAGGAGGGGTCTGGGGCCAACGTCCTGACTTTC. Its protein product is CASSEEGSGANVLTF. The chain carries TRBV6-2 or TRBV6-3 and TRBJ2-6; maybe TRBD2 (6 bases). This CDR3 has 15 amino acids. In germline, CDR1 is MNHEY, CDR2 SVGEGT. V was clipped by 6 bases and J by 1 base, with 10 bases between them.

The chain is built from TRBV10-3 and TRBJ1-2; D is possibly TRBD1 (5 bases). Deletions cut 5 bases from V and 0 bases from J, with 13 bases between. The CDR3 spans 15 residues. Germline CDR1 ENHRY, CDR2 SYGVKD. The chain's CDR3 is CAISKTGEANYGYTF. The CDR3 nucleotides read TGTGCCATCAGTAAAACAGGAGAAGCTAACTATGGCTACACCTTC.

The chain has TRBV27 and TRBJ1-6, with unresolved D. The germline V gene encodes CDR1 MNHEY and CDR2 SMNVEV (reference sequence). V was trimmed by 4 bases and J by 9 bases, leaving 7 bases between them. The CDR3 is 12 amino acids. The CDR3 reads CASSSSGSPLHF. The CDR3 region has the DNA TGTGCCAGCAGTTCGAGTGGTTCACCCCTCCACTTT.

This clone was seen just once. The rearrangement uses TRBV19 and TRBJ1-2; maybe TRBD1 (6 bases). The CDR3 length is 15 residues. In germline, CDR1 is LNHDA, CDR2 SQIVND (reference sequence). Between the trimmed V and J ends, which lost 7 bases and 4 bases, there was a span of 19 bases. The chain's CDR3 is CASIPQGQTAYGYTF. The CDR3 DNA reads TGTGCCAGTATTCCTCAAGGACAGACCGCCTATGGCTACACCTTC.

The chain joins TRBV10-3 to TRBJ2-7; perhaps TRBD1 as D (5 bases). Trimming took 7 bases from V and 0 from J, leaving 13 bases between them. The CDR3 contains 14 residues. Looked up from germline, CDR1 is ENHRY and CDR2 is SYGVKD. For the CDR3, the DNA is TGTGCCATCAAAACACAGGCGTCCTCCTACGAGCAGTACTTC. The encoded protein is CAIKTQASSYEQYF.

Concerning this clone: The junction differs from germline at one of its ends, possibly a read error. The CDR3 nucleotides are TGTGCCAGCAGCCGTGGACAGGTCCGGAATTTT. It specifies CASSRGQVRNF. The rearrangement joins TRBV12-3 or TRBV12-4 to TRBJ1-5; 7 bases are a match to TRBD1. CDR3 length: 11 amino acids.

This clone was seen only a few times. V and J are TRBV5-1 and TRBJ2-1; TRBD2 matches at 14 bases. With 1 base clipped from V and 4 bases from J, the junction kept 7 bases outside the gene matches. Germline-derived CDR1 and CDR2 are SGHRS and YFSETQ. The CDR3 has 18 residues. CDR3 sequence reads: CASSLNPGLAGAYNEQFF. In nucleotides, the CDR3 is TGCGCCAGCAGCTTGAACCCGGGACTAGCGGGGGCATACAATGAGCAGTTCTTC.